This passage covers 9 T cell receptor beta chains from one sample sequenced in a study of beta chain features in type 1 diabetes (dated by TCRdb to 2017 to 2018). Library preparation used the immunoSEQ multiplex PCR assay. All of the isolated RNA was reverse transcribed with the High Capacity cDNA Reverse Transcription Kit, so expressed TCRB transcripts were sequenced. The source is immuneACCESS, and TCRdb retained only in-frame sequences with V and J called. Part of the clones is not carried over; for the studies checked, unresolved V genes explain less than half of this, and the remainder is unexplained. Within this sample are hundreds of thousands of clones, with about a sixth of them counted one time only. The top ten constitute under 0.095% of the sample. Sequencing used naive CD4+ T cells from blood. This specimen's cell subset or site label, per the study, means: true naive CD4+ T cells. Receptor source: a man between 18 and 35 years old in good health.

Concerning this clone itself: Other DNA sequences of this sample code for an identical CDR3. The J gene is TRBJ2-5, the V gene TRBV5-6; TRBD1 is a possible D gene (6 bases). Germline loops: CDR1 SGHDT, CDR2 YYEEEE. Trimming left V 0 bases short and J 5 bases short, with 8 bases between. This CDR3 has 13 amino acids. CDR3 nucleotides: TGTGCCAGCAGCTTGGCAGGGGTTGAGACCCAGTACTTC. This encodes CASSLAGVETQYF.

This clone occurred a few times. The chain has TRBV28 and TRBJ2-7, with unresolved D. V lost 3 bases and J 5 bases, leaving 5 bases between the germline ends. This CDR3 region has 11 residues. The germline V gene encodes CDR1 MDHEN and CDR2 SYDVKM. The DNA of the CDR3 is TGTGCCAGCAGTTTCCTCCACGAGCAGTACTTC. Translated: CASSFLHEQYF. The full variable domain, its missing parts supplied by reference TRBV28 and TRBJ2-7, is DVKVTQSSRYLVKRTGEKVFLECVQDMDHENMFWYRQDPGLGLRLIYFSYDVKMKEKGDIPEGYSVSREKKERFSLILESASTNQTSMYLCASSFLHEQYFGPGTRLTVT.

The chain links TRBV9 to TRBJ2-2, with 11 bases aligning to TRBD1. This CDR3 contains 16 residues. V lost 4 bases and J lost 6; bases outside the gene matches: 8. Germline V gene lookup returns CDR1 SGDLS and CDR2 YYNGEE. This chain's CDR3 is CASSLRTGGRSGELFF. The CDR3 coding sequence is TGTGCCAGCAGCCTACGGACAGGGGGCAGGTCCGGGGAGCTGTTTTTT.

The chain combines TRBV4-3 with TRBJ2-7; 9 positions agree with TRBD2. The CDR3 is made up of 16 amino acids. Losses at the gene ends were 0 bases for V and 4 bases for J; bases not matched to a gene: 7. CDR1 is LGHNA and CDR2 is YSLEER in the germline V gene. CDR3 DNA: TGCGCCAGCAGCCAAGATATGGCTAGCGGGGAGTACGAGCAGTACTTC. This gives the protein CASSQDMASGEYEQYF.

A few counts support this clone. The chain has TRBV9 and TRBJ1-6, with D perhaps TRBD1 (5 bases). This CDR3 spans 14 amino acids. Germline-derived CDR1 and CDR2 are SGDLS and YYNGEE. The germline V and J ends were trimmed by 0 bases and 9 bases, with 10 bases remaining between them. The CDR3 DNA reads as TGTGCCAGCAGCGTAGTGACAGACGGTTCACCCCTCCACTTT. Amino acid sequence: CASSVVTDGSPLHF.

The sample holds a few counts of this clone. The chain links TRBV7-2 to TRBJ1-2; D remains unclear. The CDR3 contains 14 residues. The ends were cut back, 5 bases at V and 4 bases at J, with 14 bases in the middle. Germline V lookup: CDR1 SGHTA, CDR2 FQGNSA. The CDR3 DNA is TGTGCCAGCAGCCTGCCCAGGATCCTCTATGGCTACACCTTC. The encoded protein is CASSLPRILYGYTF.

The rearrangement links TRBV7-9 to TRBJ1-4; 7 nucleotides line up with TRBD1. V lost 5 bases and J lost 4; bases outside the gene matches: 4. CDR1 is SEHNR, CDR2 FQNEAQ, per germline (reference sequence). The CDR3 totals 14 residues. This CDR3 is CASSQGQFNEKLFF. CDR3 nucleotides: TGTGCCAGCAGCCAGGGACAGTTTAATGAAAAACTGTTTTTT. Looking up the rest from reference TRBV7-9 and TRBJ1-4 gives the full variable domain: DTGVSQNPRHKITKRGQNVTFRCDPISEHNRLYWYRQTLGQGPEFLTYFQNEAQLEKSRLLSDRFSAERPKGSFSTLEIQRTEQGDSAMYLCASSQGQFNEKLFFGSGTQLSVL.

This clone was detected only a few times. V and J are TRBV5-1 and TRBJ2-3; 10 bases line up with TRBD2. This CDR3 has 16 amino acids. Trimming took 4 bases from V and 8 from J; bases not matched to a gene: 13. From germline, CDR1 is SGHRS and CDR2 YFSETQ. CDR3 sequence: CASSMGSSGGIVTQYF. The CDR3 region has the DNA TGCGCCAGCAGCATGGGGTCTAGCGGGGGAATCGTTACGCAGTATTTT.

Written as DNA, the CDR3 is TGCGCCAGCAGCCCCCTTTTGGGCGGGAGCAATGAGCAGTTCTTC. The encoded protein is CASSPLLGGSNEQFF. J is TRBJ2-1 and V is TRBV4-1; 7 nucleotides line up with TRBD2. There are 15 residues in the CDR3. Looked up from germline, CDR1 is MGHRA and CDR2 is YSYEKL. V trimming: 4 bases; J trimming: 6 bases; junction bases outside the gene matches: 9.